This record looks at one T cell receptor beta chain sequence and its context. Its antigen is undetermined. The CDR3 end shows no conserved phenylalanine or tryptophan, and so a read error is likely. Because the CDR3's place on the DNA is in doubt, the DNA is left out and the CDR3 is given as listed by TCRdb. In the PCR, 60 Vbeta and 13 Jbeta primers were used. Clones were sequenced by immunoSEQ multiplex PCR, and TCRdb holds only the in-frame ones, with some missing. Among approximately 150,000 clones listed, around 78% were seen once. The sample belongs to a study of cytomegalovirus exposure and HLA in healthy donors. The germline V gene encodes CDR1 SGHTA and CDR2 FQGNSA. The CDR3 extends over 14 residues, inclusive of both ends. Overall study results and limits: An analysis was carried out later, and it reportedly showed fewer N-insertions in an Asian-associated ancestry cluster than the 666-donor mean. The authors listed approximately 160 TCR beta chains as cytomegalovirus-associated. At a 0.05 false discovery rate, a later analysis found approximately 17,000 TCR beta sequences to be associated with HLA alleles.

This sequence was found in a middle-aged woman in good health and CMV-seronegative. Sequenced sample: PBMCs. J is TRBJ2-7 and V is TRBV7-2; the table calls TRBD2, which could not be checked here. This CDR3 is CASSSGLAGAIFFS.